The 6 T cell receptor beta chains reported below all come from one sample, sequenced in a study of blood T cell repertoires in COVID-19. The assay was immunoSEQ multiplex PCR, and TCRdb's table has in-frame clones only and misses some. The sample lists hundreds of thousands of clones; roughly 90% were seen once. Material for sequencing was peripheral blood. These receptors all stem from a man aged 18 to 35 with COVID-19, enrolled during active disease.

This clone came up once. The CDR3 DNA reads TGTGCCAGCAATTTTCAGGGGGTCGGCCCAGATACGCAGTATTTT. It codes for CASNFQGVGPDTQYF. The chain recombines TRBV6-6 with TRBJ2-3; 7 bases fit TRBD1. The length of the CDR3 is 15 residues. Trimming cost V 7 bases and J 4 bases; bases outside gene matches: 11. Germline CDR1 MNHNY, CDR2 SVGAGI (reference sequence).

The V and J genes are TRBV2 and TRBJ2-5, with TRBD2 matching over 13 bases. Germline assignment: CDR1 SNHLY and CDR2 FYNNEI. This CDR3 spans 15 amino acids. V was pared by 5 bases and J by 5 bases, with 5 bases of the junction left unmatched. The CDR3 is CASSLTSGREETQYF. The CDR3 DNA sequence: TGTGCCAGCAGTCTAACTAGCGGGAGGGAGGAGACCCAGTACTTC.

CDR3 in amino acids: CASSAKAGGNTGELFF. In nucleotides, the CDR3 is TGTGCCAGCAGCGCCAAAGCGGGAGGGAACACCGGGGAGCTGTTTTTT. J is TRBJ2-2 and V is TRBV9; 9 bases agree with TRBD2. The V gene's germline CDR1 is SGDLS and CDR2 YYNGEE. Unmatched junction bases numbered 4, after V lost 3 bases and J lost 1 base. The CDR3 consists of 16 residues.

The V call is TRBV6-2 or TRBV6-3, the J call TRBJ2-1; 8 nucleotides agree with TRBD2. Germline values: CDR1 MNHEY, CDR2 SVGEGT. This CDR3 spans 13 amino acids. V shed 5 bases and J 8 bases; nucleotides not matched to a gene: 5. CDR3 residues: CASSPSGSHEQFF. CDR3 nucleotides: TGTGCCAGCAGTCCCAGCGGGAGCCATGAGCAGTTCTTC.

V usage is TRBV2 and J usage is TRBJ2-7; 7 nucleotides agree with TRBD1. This CDR3 contains 14 residues. Germline CDR1 reads SNHLY; CDR2 reads FYNNEI. Trimming at V came to 5 bases and at J to 0 bases, leaving 4 bases not matched to a gene. CDR3 sequence (DNA): TGTGCCAGCAGTAAGGGACAGAGCTCCTACGAGCAGTACTTC. Translated, it gives CASSKGQSSYEQYF.

The rearrangement joins TRBV2 to TRBJ1-2; D gene unclear. With 3 bases removed from V and 14 bases from J, the gap between germline ends came to 10 bases. Germline loops: CDR1 SNHLY, CDR2 FYNNEI. This CDR3 has 10 residues. CDR3 loop: CASSEWAETF. The DNA of the CDR3 is TGTGCCAGCAGTGAGTGGGCAGAGACCTTC.